The 20 T cell receptor beta chains below come from one sample, sequenced in a study of blood T cell repertoires in COVID-19. The repertoire was sequenced with immunoSEQ multiplex PCR; TCRdb's copy has only in-frame clones and lacks some. The data hold about 270,000 clones, with 84% observed a single time. The sequencing input was peripheral blood. The receptors shown here come from a human donor with COVID-19, enrolled during active disease. The donor label of this sample is uncertain.

This clone was seen only once. The gene calls are TRBV19 and TRBJ2-6, with TRBD1 as a possible D gene (6 bases). The length of the CDR3 is 16 residues. V was clipped by 6 bases and J by 1 base, with 13 bases between them. The germline V gene has CDR1 LNHDA and CDR2 SQIVND (reference sequence). CDR3 region: CASRTNRESGANVLTF. Written as DNA, the CDR3 is TGTGCCAGTAGGACCAACAGGGAGTCTGGGGCCAACGTCCTGACTTTC.

J is TRBJ1-2 and V is TRBV5-4, with 9 bases lining up with TRBD1. Germline-derived CDR1 and CDR2 are SGHNT and YYREEE (reference sequence). The V and J ends lost 2 bases and 5 bases, in that order; junction bases with no gene match: 7. The CDR3 sequence is 15 residues long. DNA for the CDR3: TGTGCCAGCAGCTTCCGGGACAGGGTTTGGTATGGCTACACCTTC. Translation gives CASSFRDRVWYGYTF.

The chain joins TRBV10-3 to TRBJ2-3; no reliable D call. V lost 0 bases and J 2 bases, leaving 6 bases between the germline ends. The CDR3 covers 14 residues. Germline V gives CDR1 ENHRY, CDR2 SYGVKD. The CDR3 region has the DNA TGTGCCATCAGTGAGTCTGCGGACACAGATACGCAGTATTTT. It specifies CAISESADTDTQYF.

The chain is built from TRBV5-1 and TRBJ2-5; TRBD2 is a possible D gene (6 bases). This CDR3 has 14 residues. The V and J ends lost 3 bases and 2 bases respectively, with 11 bases between them. Looked up from germline, CDR1 is SGHRS and CDR2 is YFSETQ. Here the CDR3 DNA reads TGCGCCAGCAGCTCCATGGGGACTCAAGAGACCCAGTACTTC. It specifies CASSSMGTQETQYF. Full variable domain (outside the CDR3, taken from reference TRBV5-1 and TRBJ2-5): KAGVTQTPRYLIKTRGQQVTLSCSPISGHRSVSWYQQTPGQGLQFLFEYFSETQRNKGNFPGRFSGRQFSNSRSEMNVSTLELGDSALYLCASSSMGTQETQYFGPGTRLLVL.

There are many counts of this clone. The CDR3 region is CASSLMEGPFYEQYF. CDR3 in DNA: TGTGCCAGCAGCCTTATGGAGGGACCGTTCTACGAGCAGTACTTC. The chain links TRBV14 to TRBJ2-7; TRBD2 is a possible D gene (6 bases). Between the trimmed V and J ends, which lost 4 bases and 3 bases, there was a span of 16 bases. The CDR3 length is 15 residues. Germline values: CDR1 SGHDN, CDR2 FVKESK.

This chain joins TRBV6-5 and TRBJ2-7; 14 bases line up with TRBD2. V shed 6 bases, J shed 4 bases, and the junction held 5 bases outside the gene matches. Germline CDR1 reads MNHEY; CDR2 reads SVGAGI. The CDR3 runs to 15 residues. The CDR3 reads CASRLGLAGGYEQYF. The CDR3 region has the DNA TGTGCCAGCAGACTCGGACTAGCGGGAGGTTACGAGCAGTACTTC.

J is TRBJ2-1 and V is TRBV30; 9 nucleotides line up with TRBD2. The CDR3 has 13 amino acids. Germline CDR1 GTSNPN, CDR2 SVGIG (reference sequence). Trimming cost V 1 base and J 15 bases; bases outside gene matches: 10. The CDR3 reads CAWSAVAGELPFF. Written as DNA, the CDR3 is TGTGCCTGGAGTGCGGTAGCGGGAGAACTCCCGTTCTTC.

The chain combines TRBV28 with TRBJ1-1; 7 bases are shared with TRBD1. The germline CDR1 and CDR2 sequences are MDHEN and SYDVKM. The CDR3 consists of 14 residues. The CDR3 protein is CASLQITGDTEAFF. In DNA form, the CDR3 reads TGTGCTTCTCTACAAATCACAGGGGACACTGAAGCTTTCTTT.

This rearrangement joins TRBV29-1 to TRBJ2-1; 7 bases are a match to TRBD2. V lost 8 bases, J lost 4 bases, and 11 bases stayed unmatched. The CDR3 is made up of 14 amino acids. The germline V gene has CDR1 SQVTM and CDR2 ANQGSEA. The CDR3, as DNA: TGCAGCTACTCGGGGGGAGGACGTTACAATGAGCAGTTCTTC. This translates into CSYSGGGRYNEQFF.

Regarding this clone: This same CDR3 is encoded by further DNA sequences in the sample. The rearrangement uses TRBV28 and TRBJ2-3; D is undetermined. The V gene lost 5 bases and the J gene lost 2 bases, with 5 bases spanning the gap. Germline V gene data show CDR1 as MDHEN and CDR2 as SYDVKM. CDR3 size: 12 residues. The CDR3 spells CASSLLTDTQYF. CDR3 sequence (DNA): TGTGCCAGCAGTCTCCTCACAGATACGCAGTATTTT.

This clone was picked up one time. V usage is TRBV28 and J usage is TRBJ1-6, with D possibly TRBD1 on 5 matching bases. CDR1 and CDR2 from the germline V gene are MDHEN and SYDVKM. Trimming took off 5 bases at V and 5 bases at J, with 10 bases between the two ends. The CDR3 spans 14 residues. CDR3 in amino acids: CASSARTNNSPLHF. DNA of the CDR3: TGTGCCAGCAGTGCGAGGACAAATAATTCACCCCTCCACTTT.

This chain links TRBV7-3 with TRBJ2-7; possible D gene TRBD1, 5 bases. Germline V lookup: CDR1 SGHTA, CDR2 FQGTGA. The CDR3 is made up of 14 amino acids. Trimming removed 1 base at V and 2 bases at J, with 9 bases between. The CDR3 region is CASSLKAGPYEQYF. The CDR3 region has the DNA TGTGCCAGCAGCTTAAAAGCAGGGCCCTACGAGCAGTACTTC.

This clone was seen a single time. The chain uses TRBV28 and TRBJ1-4; 7 nucleotides line up with TRBD1. CDR1 MDHEN and CDR2 SYDVKM come from the germline V gene. V lost 7 bases, J lost 2 bases, and 7 bases stayed unmatched. This CDR3 is built from 15 residues. CDR3 amino acids: CASIPLQGTNEKLFF. DNA of the CDR3: TGTGCCAGCATCCCTTTACAGGGGACTAATGAAAAACTGTTTTTT.

The gene calls are TRBV5-1 and TRBJ1-1; D not resolved. V gave up 0 bases and J gave up 6 bases, with 12 bases separating them. CDR3 length equals 14 residues. In germline, CDR1 is SGHRS, CDR2 YFSETQ. CDR3 nucleotides: TGCGCCAGCAGCTTGGCGGTAGGACTGGCTGAAGCTTTCTTT. It codes for CASSLAVGLAEAFF.

The chain carries TRBV11-3 and TRBJ2-7; weak D call: TRBD2 (5 bases). The germline V and J ends were trimmed by 5 bases and 3 bases, with 8 bases remaining between them. The CDR3 has 12 residues. Per germline, CDR1 SGHNT and CDR2 YENEEA. In nucleotides, the CDR3 is TGTGCCAGCAGCCACGGACTCTACGAGCAGTACTTC. It is translated as CASSHGLYEQYF. The full variable domain, rest sourced from reference TRBV11-3 and TRBJ2-7, is EAGVVQSPRYKIIEKKQPVAFWCNPISGHNTLYWYLQNLGQGPELLIRYENEEAVDDSQLPKDRFSAERLKGVDSTLKIQPAELGDSAVYLCASSHGLYEQYFGPGTRLTVT.

This sequence joins TRBV27 and TRBJ1-1, with D maybe TRBD1 (5 bases). Germline V gene lookup returns CDR1 MNHEY and CDR2 SMNVEV (reference sequence). This CDR3 is 15 amino acids long. V lost 5 bases, J lost 6 bases, and 19 bases lay in between. CDR3 DNA: TGTGCCAGCAGTCTCGTCGGGGGGGGTAGGTCTGAAGCTTTCTTT. Translation: CASSLVGGGRSEAFF.

V usage is TRBV10-3 and J usage is TRBJ2-7; 13 bases agree with TRBD2. Per germline, CDR1 ENHRY and CDR2 SYGVKD. CDR3 length equals 15 residues. V shed 2 bases, J shed 8 bases, and the junction held 6 bases outside the gene matches. CDR3 sequence reads: CAISEPTSGRIQQYF. CDR3 nucleotide sequence: TGTGCCATCAGTGAGCCGACTAGCGGGAGGATCCAGCAGTACTTC.

The rearrangement joins TRBV7-9 to TRBJ1-1, with a weak D call TRBD1 (6 bases). V gave up 1 base and J gave up 2 bases, with 11 bases separating them. The CDR3 runs to 15 residues. Germline assignment: CDR1 SEHNR and CDR2 FQNEAQ (reference sequence). The CDR3 region is CASSLVQGPNTEAFF. The CDR3 coding sequence is TGTGCCAGCAGCTTAGTACAGGGCCCTAACACTGAAGCTTTCTTT.

The chain is built from TRBV11-3 and TRBJ1-3; D perhaps matches TRBD1 (5 bases). In germline, CDR1 is SGHNT, CDR2 YENEEA. The CDR3 extends over 15 amino acids. V lost 1 base and J lost 2, with 9 bases in between. The CDR3: CASSLAGTPGNTIYF. CDR3 coding DNA: TGTGCCAGCAGCTTAGCAGGGACTCCTGGAAACACCATATATTTT.

The J gene is TRBJ1-1, the V gene TRBV5-6; D is unclear. This CDR3 spans 14 amino acids. Germline V gene sequence: CDR1 SGHDT, CDR2 YYEEEE. V dropped 1 base and J dropped 4 bases, with 11 bases sitting between them. The CDR3 is CASSLWAGGTEAFF. In DNA form, the CDR3 reads TGTGCCAGCAGCTTGTGGGCGGGTGGCACTGAAGCTTTCTTT.